This T cell receptor (beta chain) derives from a study of blood T cells in healthy people across ages. Study-wide results and limits: In older individuals, TCR beta diversity per million T cells was lower, falling roughly linearly with age. When one million T cells were used, diversity estimates were thought to be underestimates. Naive CD4+ cells and diversity were both higher in long-lived donors than in aged donors.

The germline CDR1 and CDR2 sequences are WSHSY and SAAADI. The CDR3 is 13 amino acids. Samples each had at least 5.5 micrograms of total RNA extracted. Details on this clonotype: Its antigen is undetermined. The junction departs from germline at one end; a sequencing error may be responsible.

For the second PCR, which ran for roughly 7 to 11 cycles, a sample-barcoded 5' primer and a J-beta primer mix were used. TCRdb analysed the 5' RACE reads with MiXCR anew, one entry per CDR3 protein. Of about 1.4 million distinct CDR3 sequences listed, approximately 60% are singletons. The material sequenced was blood. The chain has TRBV10-2 and TRBJ2-5; D uncertain. The better agreement between TRBJ2-4 and the DNA end casts doubt on the J call. This TCR came from a man younger than 35 in good health. CDR3 coding DNA: TGCACCAGCAGTACTGACTTAAAAAACATTCAGTACTTC. It is translated as CTSSTDLKNIQYF.